The 18 T cell receptor beta chains below were found in one sample sequenced in a study of blood T cell repertoires in COVID-19 (TCRdb year 2020). Library construction relied on the immunoSEQ multiplex PCR assay. TCRdb took over this immuneACCESS table, retaining in-frame rearrangements with V and J assigned. Such tables are incomplete; in checked studies, under half of the missing clones stem from an unresolved V gene, and the remainder is unexplained. Within this sample are hundreds of thousands of clones, with under 95% of them counted one time only. The ten largest clones capture 2.6% of the sample. Sequencing was done on a sample of PBMCs or T cells enriched from blood (not recorded which). Source of these receptors: a man aged 55 to 70 who had recovered from COVID-19.

The genes are TRBV27 and TRBJ1-6; no clear D. This CDR3 spans 13 amino acids. Germline V lookup: CDR1 MNHEY, CDR2 SMNVEV (reference sequence). With 2 bases removed from V and 15 bases from J, the gap between germline ends came to 14 bases. This CDR3 is CASSLSRSAVLHF. DNA of the CDR3: TGTGCCAGCAGTTTAAGTCGGTCCGCGGTCCTCCACTTT.

The chain uses TRBV19 and TRBJ1-3; D might be TRBD1 (6 bases). The CDR3 runs to 17 residues. Trimming shortened V by 1 base and J by 0 bases, and 13 bases separated the two germline ends. Germline V gives CDR1 LNHDA, CDR2 SQIVND (reference sequence). DNA of the CDR3: TGTGCCAGTAGTATAGGACGACAGGCTAGCTCTGGAAACACCATATATTTT. Encoded protein: CASSIGRQASSGNTIYF.

The chain is built from TRBV7-9 and TRBJ2-1, with TRBD2 identical over 11 bases. The germline V gene has CDR1 SEHNR and CDR2 FQNEAQ (reference sequence). The CDR3 has 16 amino acids. V lost 3 bases and J lost 4; bases outside the gene matches: 5. CDR3 region: CASSLQLAGEYNEQFF. The DNA for the CDR3 is TGTGCCAGCAGCTTGCAACTAGCGGGAGAGTACAATGAGCAGTTCTTC.

The gene calls are TRBV19 and TRBJ2-4, with 9 positions matching TRBD1. With V trimmed by 7 bases and J by 5 bases, 3 bases remained unmatched. The germline V gene has CDR1 LNHDA and CDR2 SQIVND (reference sequence). The CDR3 length is 13 residues. CDR3 region: CASNRDRENIQYF. In DNA, the CDR3 is TGTGCCAGTAACCGGGACAGGGAAAACATTCAGTACTTC.

The rearrangement links TRBV12-5 to TRBJ2-3; 9 bases align to TRBD1. CDR1 is LGHNT, CDR2 FRNRAP, per germline. This CDR3 is 16 amino acids long. V trimming: 4 bases; J trimming: 0 bases; junction bases outside the gene matches: 5. CDR3 sequence reads: CASGSHRGPSTDTQYF. For the CDR3, the DNA is TGTGCTAGTGGTTCCCACAGGGGGCCGAGCACAGATACGCAGTATTTT. Full variable domain (outside the CDR3, taken from reference TRBV12-5 and TRBJ2-3): DARVTQTPRHKVTEMGQEVTMRCQPILGHNTVFWYRQTMMQGLELLAYFRNRAPLDDSGMPKDRFSAEMPDATLATLKIQPSEPRDSAVYFCASGSHRGPSTDTQYFGPGTRLTVL.

The chain links TRBV11-2 to TRBJ1-1; D remains unclear. Germline-derived CDR1 and CDR2 are SGHAT and FQNNGV. CDR3 length equals 13 residues. Trimming cost V 5 bases and J 1 base, with 8 bases left between them. CDR3 in DNA: TGTGCCAGCAGCGTCACGGGGAACACTGAAGCTTTCTTT. As protein: CASSVTGNTEAFF.

This chain joins TRBV5-1 and TRBJ1-1, with TRBD1 as a possible D gene (5 bases). CDR3 length equals 14 residues. The V and J ends lost 0 bases and 1 base respectively, with 7 bases between them. Germline V gene lookup returns CDR1 SGHRS and CDR2 YFSETQ. The CDR3 protein is CASSLGRENTEAFF. CDR3 DNA: TGCGCCAGCAGCTTGGGCAGGGAGAACACTGAAGCTTTCTTT. Supplemented by reference TRBV5-1 and TRBJ1-1, the full variable domain reads KAGVTQTPRYLIKTRGQQVTLSCSPISGHRSVSWYQQTPGQGLQFLFEYFSETQRNKGNFPGRFSGRQFSNSRSEMNVSTLELGDSALYLCASSLGRENTEAFFGQGTRLTVV.

This chain uses TRBV10-2 with TRBJ1-5, with a weak D call TRBD1 (5 bases). This CDR3 contains 17 residues. In germline, CDR1 is WSHSY, CDR2 SAAADI. Trimming stripped 0 bases from V and 0 bases from J, with 12 bases between. CDR3 sequence reads: CASSESFGGYSNQPQHF. The CDR3 DNA is TGCGCCAGCAGTGAGTCGTTCGGGGGATATAGCAATCAGCCCCAGCATTTT.

A single count supports this clone. V is TRBV28 and J is TRBJ1-5; D possibly corresponds to TRBD1 (5 bases). The germline V gene encodes CDR1 MDHEN and CDR2 SYDVKM. V lost 6 bases and J 1 base, leaving 13 bases between the germline ends. The CDR3 runs 15 residues. CDR3 in amino acids: CASRMDITSNQPQHF. As DNA, the CDR3 is TGTGCCAGCAGGATGGACATCACAAGCAATCAGCCCCAGCATTTT.

This chain joins TRBV6-2 or TRBV6-3 and TRBJ2-7, with 8 nucleotides matching TRBD1. J gave up 1 base and V 6 bases, and 5 bases lay outside the gene matches. CDR1 is MNHEY, CDR2 SVGEGT, per germline. This CDR3 is built from 14 residues. DNA of the CDR3: TGTGCCAGCAGCGGACAGGGCGGGTCCTACGAGCAGTACTTC. This gives the protein CASSGQGGSYEQYF.

V gene TRBV12-3 or TRBV12-4 combines with J gene TRBJ1-2, with D uncertain. Trimming left V 3 bases short and J 0 bases short, with 5 bases between. The CDR3 has 13 amino acids. As DNA, the CDR3 is TGTGCCAGCAGTTTTTCCACTAACTATGGCTACACCTTC. Translation gives CASSFSTNYGYTF.

The chain carries TRBV29-1 and TRBJ2-3, with 9 bases identical to TRBD2. Per the germline V gene, CDR1 is SQVTM and CDR2 is ANQGSEA. CDR3 length equals 13 residues. V shed 7 bases, J shed 0 bases, and the junction held 2 bases outside the gene matches. In nucleotides, the CDR3 is TGCAGCGCGCTAGCGGGGAGCACAGATACGCAGTATTTT. Protein: CSALAGSTDTQYF.

The chain couples TRBV4-1 to TRBJ1-1; maybe TRBD1 (5 bases). Trimming took 1 base from V and 5 from J, leaving 17 bases between them. Germline V gene sequence: CDR1 MGHRA, CDR2 YSYEKL. CDR3 length: 16 amino acids. Here the CDR3 DNA reads TGCGCCAGCAGCCAAGTCTGGACGGGGGTCGGAACTGAAGCTTTCTTT. Residues: CASSQVWTGVGTEAFF.

The chain is built from TRBV18 and TRBJ1-2; D might be TRBD1 (5 bases). The CDR3 is 14 residues long. Germline loops: CDR1 KGHSH, CDR2 LQKENI. Trimming cost V 3 bases and J 6 bases, with 14 bases left between them. The CDR3 bases are TGTGCCAGCTCACCCGGACAAAACAGCGATGGCTACACCTTC. Translated, it gives CASSPGQNSDGYTF.

The chain links TRBV4-2 to TRBJ2-6, with TRBD1 matching over 7 bases. Germline trimming cut 3 bases from V and 0 bases from J; bases unmatched to any gene: 11. Germline CDR1 LGHNA, CDR2 YNFKEQ. The CDR3 has 19 amino acids. The CDR3 region is CASSHYPTGLTSGANVLTF. The CDR3 DNA follows: TGTGCCAGCAGCCACTACCCGACAGGGTTGACCTCTGGGGCCAACGTCCTGACTTTC.

The J gene is TRBJ2-7, the V gene TRBV30, with 7 bases aligning to TRBD1. The CDR3 spans 15 residues. Per the germline V gene, CDR1 is GTSNPN and CDR2 is SVGIG (reference sequence). With 2 bases clipped from V and 0 bases from J, the junction kept 7 bases outside the gene matches. This chain's CDR3 is CAWSRPRGSSYEQYF. Written as DNA, the CDR3 is TGTGCCTGGAGTCGCCCCAGGGGGAGCTCCTACGAGCAGTACTTC.

V gene TRBV4-1 combines with J gene TRBJ1-6, with D hard to call. The CDR3 runs to 15 residues. The V end lost 3 bases, the J end lost 13 bases, and 19 bases lay between the germline ends. Germline CDR1 reads MGHRA; CDR2 reads YSYEKL. The CDR3 DNA follows: TGCGCCAGCAGCCAGAGGTCCGGCGATGCGGGGCCCCTCCACTTT. This sequence encodes CASSQRSGDAGPLHF.

The chain employs TRBV4-1 and TRBJ1-3, with TRBD1 as a possible D gene (5 bases). Germline V CDR1 and CDR2: MGHRA, YSYEKL. The CDR3 covers 17 residues. Trimming took 1 base from V and 0 from J, leaving 13 bases between them. This chain's CDR3 is CASSQGSPGSSGNTIYF. The CDR3 nucleotides are TGCGCCAGCAGCCAAGGATCTCCAGGGTCCTCTGGAAACACCATATATTTT.